These 27 T cell receptor beta chains came from one sample sequenced in a study of Tregs in tolerant kidney transplant recipients. Sequencing used immunoSEQ multiplex PCR; TCRdb keeps in-frame clones, though not all of them. The sample consists of 120,000 or so clones, roughly nine tenths of them appearing once. Sequenced input: CD4+ T cells from blood. Every receptor here comes from a human donor in good health.

This clone was counted only a few times. The J gene is TRBJ1-6, the V gene TRBV18; 8 bases agree with TRBD1. The J segment lost 6 bases and the V segment lost 2 bases, leaving 3 bases of the junction unmatched. The CDR3 has 15 amino acids. CDR1 KGHSH and CDR2 LQKENI come from the germline V gene. In nucleotides, the CDR3 is TGTGCCAGCTCACCAACAGGGGGATTTAATTCACCCCTCCACTTT. Its protein product is CASSPTGGFNSPLHF.

This clone was detected a few times. The chain uses TRBV18 and TRBJ2-5; D gene uncertain. CDR1 and CDR2 (germline): KGHSH, LQKENI. The CDR3 contains 13 residues. Trimming shortened V by 6 bases and J by 2 bases, and 10 bases separated the two germline ends. The CDR3 DNA reads as TGTGCCAGCTCCCGAAAAAAGCAAGAGACCCAGTACTTC. Protein product: CASSRKKQETQYF.

The gene calls are TRBV5-1 and TRBJ1-4; maybe TRBD1 (6 bases). With 4 bases removed from V and 9 bases from J, the gap between germline ends came to 19 bases. Per the germline V gene, CDR1 is SGHRS and CDR2 is YFSETQ. This CDR3 has 15 amino acids. CDR3 sequence reads: CASSDPQGFPQKLFF. The DNA of the CDR3 is TGCGCCAGCAGCGACCCGCAGGGGTTTCCCCAAAAACTGTTTTTT.

The chain has TRBV11-2 and TRBJ1-6; possibly TRBD1 for D (6 bases). CDR3 length: 16 amino acids. Germline lookup yields CDR1 SGHAT and CDR2 FQNNGV. The V gene lost 5 bases and the J gene lost 3 bases, with 14 bases spanning the gap. For the CDR3, the DNA is TGTGCCAGCAGCCCGAAAACAGGGATCTATAATTCACCCCTCCACTTT. Protein product: CASSPKTGIYNSPLHF.

V gene TRBV15 combines with J gene TRBJ2-5; D is tentatively TRBD1 or TRBD2 (6 bases each). Germline loops: CDR1 LNHNV, CDR2 YYDKDF (reference sequence). V was clipped by 3 bases and J by 4 bases, with 15 bases between them. This CDR3 comprises 15 residues. The CDR3 DNA sequence: TGTGCCACCAGCAGTAGGGCAGGAGGGGGAGAGACCCAGTACTTC. Encoded protein: CATSSRAGGGETQYF.

This clone was seen just once. Here the CDR3 DNA reads TGTGCCAGCAGCTTAGCCCGGACAGGGGGAGAGACCCAGTACTTC. Protein sequence: CASSLARTGGETQYF. This chain links TRBV11-1 with TRBJ2-5; 10 bases map to TRBD1. The trim removed 0 bases at V and 4 bases at J, leaving 2 bases unmatched. The CDR3 covers 15 residues. CDR1 SGHAT and CDR2 FQDESV come from the germline V gene (reference sequence). Full variable domain (rest looked up from reference TRBV11-1 and TRBJ2-5): EAEVAQSPRYKITEKSQAVAFWCDPISGHATLYWYRQILGQGPELLVQFQDESVVDDSQLPKDRFSAERLKGVDSTLKIQPAELGDSAMYLCASSLARTGGETQYFGPGTRLLVL.

The chain has TRBV5-1 and TRBJ1-1, with a possible D match to TRBD1 (5 bases). V lost 1 base and J 1 base, leaving 8 bases between the germline ends. Germline V gene sequence: CDR1 SGHRS, CDR2 YFSETQ. This CDR3 spans 14 amino acids. The CDR3 loop reads CASSLQTANTEAFF. The CDR3 bases are TGCGCCAGCAGCTTGCAGACAGCGAACACTGAAGCTTTCTTT.

V gene TRBV10-2 combines with J gene TRBJ1-2; maybe TRBD1 (5 bases). This CDR3 is 14 amino acids long. Germline assignment: CDR1 WSHSY and CDR2 SAAADI. V shed 4 bases and J shed 4 bases, with 13 bases lying between them. The CDR3 nucleotides are TGCGCCAGCAGTGCGTTTCAGGGCCCCTATGGCTACACCTTC. As protein: CASSAFQGPYGYTF.

This clone turned up a few times. The chain couples TRBV6-1 to TRBJ2-3, with TRBD1 as a possible D gene (5 bases). The germline V gene encodes CDR1 MNHNS and CDR2 SASEGT. Trimming removed 4 bases from V and 6 bases from J, with 11 bases in between. The CDR3 runs to 13 residues. The CDR3 loop is CASSADYRDTQYF. For the CDR3, the DNA is TGTGCCAGCAGTGCGGATTACAGGGATACGCAGTATTTT.

The rearrangement links TRBV30 to TRBJ1-3, with D maybe TRBD1 (5 bases). Trimming cost V 2 bases and J 3 bases, with 5 bases left between them. The CDR3 spans 12 residues. Germline assignment: CDR1 GTSNPN and CDR2 SVGIG (reference sequence). CDR3 in DNA: TGTGCCTGGAGTCAGGGTGGAAACACCATATATTTT. This codes for CAWSQGGNTIYF.

This sequence joins TRBV28 and TRBJ2-5; possible D gene TRBD1, 6 bases. The germline CDR1 and CDR2 sequences are MDHEN and SYDVKM. The CDR3 has 15 residues. Trimming took 3 bases from V and 1 from J, leaving 12 bases between them. The chain's CDR3 is CASSFSGTSQETQYF. Here the CDR3 DNA reads TGTGCCAGCAGTTTTTCCGGGACAAGCCAAGAGACCCAGTACTTC.

This clone was observed a handful of times. This chain links TRBV18 with TRBJ1-4; a weak D match, TRBD1 (5 bases). This CDR3 region has 15 residues. Germline-derived CDR1 and CDR2 are KGHSH and LQKENI. Trimming pared 2 bases from V and 1 base from J, leaving 8 bases between. CDR3 bases: TGTGCCAGCTCACCAGGGCAGGGAACTAATGAAAAACTGTTTTTT. Encoded protein: CASSPGQGTNEKLFF.

The genes are TRBV2 and TRBJ2-6, with D perhaps matching TRBD2 (6 bases). The V end lost 8 bases, the J end lost 2 bases, and 16 bases lay between the germline ends. This CDR3 contains 16 residues. Per germline, CDR1 SNHLY and CDR2 FYNNEI. The CDR3 loop reads CASGVAGRTGANVLTF. In nucleotides, the CDR3 is TGTGCCAGCGGGGTGGCAGGGAGGACTGGGGCCAACGTCCTGACTTTC.

The genes are TRBV18 and TRBJ1-1; no definite D call. V dropped 8 bases and J dropped 3 bases, with 19 bases sitting between them. In germline, CDR1 is KGHSH, CDR2 LQKENI. The CDR3 extends over 15 amino acids. CDR3 sequence: CASTPQVGADTEAFF. The CDR3 DNA is TGTGCCAGCACGCCGCAGGTGGGCGCGGACACTGAAGCTTTCTTT.

V gene TRBV5-4 combines with J gene TRBJ1-2; unclear D gene. The CDR3 length is 13 residues. The V and J ends lost 0 bases and 4 bases respectively, with 7 bases between them. The germline V gene encodes CDR1 SGHNT and CDR2 YYREEE (reference sequence). The CDR3 loop reads CASSLGWGYGYTF. CDR3 sequence (DNA): TGTGCCAGCAGCTTGGGGTGGGGCTATGGCTACACCTTC.

The chain recombines TRBV4-1 with TRBJ2-5, with D possibly being TRBD2 (6 bases). V was trimmed by 1 base and J by 2 bases, leaving 17 bases between them. The V gene's germline CDR1 is MGHRA and CDR2 YSYEKL. The CDR3 has 17 amino acids. CDR3 residues: CASSQGVGRGRQETQYF. The DNA of the CDR3 is TGCGCCAGCAGCCAAGGGGTCGGGAGAGGGAGACAAGAGACCCAGTACTTC.

The chain uses TRBV5-1 and TRBJ1-2; D is unclear. V was trimmed by 0 bases and J by 3 bases, leaving 6 bases between them. The CDR3 consists of 13 residues. Looked up from germline, CDR1 is SGHRS and CDR2 is YFSETQ. CDR3 nucleotides: TGCGCCAGCAGCTTGGGGGTCCACTATGGCTACACCTTC. Its protein product is CASSLGVHYGYTF.

This chain links TRBV30 with TRBJ1-4; 11 positions match TRBD1. The CDR3 is 14 residues long. V trimming: 5 bases; J trimming: 4 bases; junction bases outside the gene matches: 3. Germline CDR1 and CDR2: GTSNPN and SVGIG (reference sequence). Here the CDR3 reads CAWGTGGINEKLFF. The CDR3 region has the DNA TGTGCCTGGGGGACAGGGGGTATTAATGAAAAACTGTTTTTT.

This sequence joins TRBV11-3 and TRBJ2-2; perhaps TRBD1 as D (5 bases). The CDR3 runs 15 residues. V dropped 2 bases and J dropped 5 bases, with 12 bases sitting between them. Germline V gene data show CDR1 as SGHNT and CDR2 as YENEEA. CDR3 region: CASSLISGSTGELFF. The CDR3 DNA reads as TGTGCCAGCAGCTTAATTTCAGGGTCAACCGGGGAGCTGTTTTTT.

The chain couples TRBV5-1 to TRBJ2-7; 8 bases are a match to TRBD1. This CDR3 is 14 amino acids long. Germline values: CDR1 SGHRS, CDR2 YFSETQ. The junction had 10 bases not matched to a gene; V was cut back by 4 bases and J by 7 bases. CDR3 amino acids: CASSVRTGFTEQYF. The CDR3 DNA is TGCGCCAGCAGCGTTCGGACAGGGTTCACGGAGCAGTACTTC. Full variable domain (rest looked up from reference TRBV5-1 and TRBJ2-7): KAGVTQTPRYLIKTRGQQVTLSCSPISGHRSVSWYQQTPGQGLQFLFEYFSETQRNKGNFPGRFSGRQFSNSRSEMNVSTLELGDSALYLCASSVRTGFTEQYFGPGTRLTVT.

The V call is TRBV15, the J call TRBJ2-3, with 10 bases matching TRBD2. Germline loops: CDR1 LNHNV, CDR2 YYDKDF (reference sequence). V was pared by 0 bases and J by 6 bases, with 6 bases of the junction left unmatched. This CDR3 contains 16 residues. The CDR3 protein is CATSRDLAGAGDTQYF. CDR3 nucleotide sequence: TGTGCCACCAGCAGAGATCTAGCGGGAGCGGGGGATACGCAGTATTTT.

DNA of the CDR3: TGTGCCAGCAGTTACTCGGGGACTACCAACACCGGGGAGCTGTTTTTT. Translating it yields CASSYSGTTNTGELFF. The rearrangement uses TRBV6-5 and TRBJ2-2; 7 bases line up with TRBD2. Looked up from germline, CDR1 is MNHEY and CDR2 is SVGAGI. V was clipped by 0 bases and J by 2 bases; unmatched bases: 3. The CDR3 sequence is 16 residues long.

CDR3 bases: TGCGCCAGCAGCTTGGGGGACCCAAGCACAGATACGCAGTATTTT. Its protein is CASSLGDPSTDTQYF. The chain couples TRBV5-1 to TRBJ2-3; D assignment may be TRBD1 or TRBD2 (5 bases each). The germline V gene has CDR1 SGHRS and CDR2 YFSETQ. Trimming cost V 0 bases and J 0 bases, with 8 bases left between them. There are 15 residues in the CDR3.

The chain carries TRBV11-3 and TRBJ2-5, with TRBD1 matching 8 bases. Germline assignment: CDR1 SGHNT and CDR2 YENEEA. The CDR3 extends over 14 amino acids. With V trimmed by 4 bases and J by 5 bases, 6 bases remained unmatched. The CDR3 DNA follows: TGTGCCAGCAGCTCACAGGGGGTCGGGGAGACCCAGTACTTC. This gives the protein CASSSQGVGETQYF.

This sequence joins TRBV15 and TRBJ2-2; tentatively, D is TRBD1 or TRBD2 (5 bases each). The CDR3 covers 17 residues. The V end was cut by 1 base, the J end by 0 bases, with 12 bases between. Germline V lookup: CDR1 LNHNV, CDR2 YYDKDF (reference sequence). Here the CDR3 reads CATSRGGTPANTGELFF. In DNA, the CDR3 is TGTGCCACCAGCAGAGGAGGGACGCCCGCGAACACCGGGGAGCTGTTTTTT.

This clone was counted a few times. This chain uses TRBV18 with TRBJ2-5; TRBD2 agrees at 9 bases. With V trimmed by 3 bases and J by 5 bases, 7 bases remained unmatched. Germline CDR1 and CDR2: KGHSH and LQKENI. The CDR3 has 15 amino acids. CDR3 nucleotides: TGTGCCAGCTCACCGGGCGGGAGGGCCCTGGAGACCCAGTACTTC. It encodes CASSPGGRALETQYF.

The chain employs TRBV20-1 and TRBJ1-1; D uncertain. V was shortened by 1 base and J by 4 bases, with 4 bases between the two germline ends. Per the germline V gene, CDR1 is DFQATT and CDR2 is SNEGSKA (reference sequence). This CDR3 region has 11 residues. DNA of the CDR3: TGCAGTGCTAGAGGGGTCACTGAAGCTTTCTTT. Translated, it gives CSARGVTEAFF.